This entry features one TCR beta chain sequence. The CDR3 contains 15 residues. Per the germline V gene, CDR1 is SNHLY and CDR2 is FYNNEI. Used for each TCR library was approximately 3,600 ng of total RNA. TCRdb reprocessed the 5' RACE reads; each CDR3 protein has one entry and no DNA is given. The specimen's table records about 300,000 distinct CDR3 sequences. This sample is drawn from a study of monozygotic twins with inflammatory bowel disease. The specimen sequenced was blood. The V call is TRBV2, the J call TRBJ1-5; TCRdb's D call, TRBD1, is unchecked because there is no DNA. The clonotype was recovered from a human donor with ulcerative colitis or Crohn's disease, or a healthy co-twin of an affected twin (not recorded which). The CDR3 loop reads CASRVGHLSNQPQHF.